Only one count was recorded for the clone carrying this T cell receptor (beta chain). Its antigen is currently unknown. The CDR3 totals 15 residues. CDR1 and CDR2 from the germline V gene are SGHRS and YFSETQ. V lost 4 bases and J 2 bases, leaving 13 bases between the germline ends. Some clones are missing from TCRdb's copy, which holds only in-frame ones; the method was immunoSEQ multiplex PCR. The table includes some 1 million clones, about three quarters detected once. These data come from a study of shared clonotypes between healthy human individuals. Study-level points and caveats: Depth of sequencing was expected to influence donor clonotype sharing.

The rearrangement joins TRBV5-1 to TRBJ2-1, with D perhaps matching TRBD1 (6 bases). This clonotype was sampled from a man aged 18 to 29 in good health. Sequenced input: memory CD4+ T cells sorted from blood. Subset specified: CD45RA-negative fraction. CDR3 amino acids: CASSPDRPTYNEQFF. The DNA of the CDR3 is TGCGCCAGCAGCCCCGACAGGCCCACCTACAATGAGCAGTTCTTC.